One and the same sample provided the 23 T cell receptor beta chains below, sequenced in a study of human T cells and chemical hapten exposure. TCRdb reanalysed the RACE reads using MiXCR and keeps one entry per CDR3 protein. The data contain about 82,000 distinct CDR3 sequences, 8.6% of them singletons. The time point here: healthy volunteer bleed at 6 weeks. It was from unfractionated whole blood that total RNA was extracted. The sample comprised whole blood. The receptors shown here come from a male donor in good health. Some clones in this sample may be carry-over from other donors' samples.

This clonotype was found many times. This chain links TRBV6-5 with TRBJ2-4, with D unclear. With 4 bases removed from V and 1 base from J, the gap between germline ends came to 20 bases. The CDR3 has 18 residues. Per the germline V gene, CDR1 is MNHEY and CDR2 is SVGAGI. In DNA form, the CDR3 reads TGTGCCAGCAGTTCCCGAAGTTTTGAGCCCGGGGCCAAAAACATTCAGTACTTC. It is translated as CASSSRSFEPGAKNIQYF.

This clonotype was counted at least ten times. The J gene is TRBJ2-3, the V gene TRBV6-1; D remains unclear. The ends were cut back, 7 bases at V and 4 bases at J, with 21 bases in the middle. Per the germline V gene, CDR1 is MNHNS and CDR2 is SASEGT. The CDR3 runs to 16 residues. The CDR3 nucleotides are TGTGCCAGCACGAGAGGACCCACCGCGCCGGCAGATACGCAGTATTTT. It specifies CASTRGPTAPADTQYF.

This clonotype was observed a handful of times. A read error is likely, as this CDR3 ends without the conserved phenylalanine or tryptophan. No DNA is shown, since the ends of the CDR3 on it are uncertain; the CDR3 is the one TCRdb lists. The gene calls are TRBV5-6 and TRBJ2-1; TRBD1, as called in the table, went unchecked against the DNA. The CDR3 comprises 13 residues, both ends counted. Germline V lookup: CDR1 SGHDT, CDR2 YYEEEE. The CDR3 reads CASSLGAPGQGAI.

This clonotype has a handful of counts. The chain couples TRBV20-1 to TRBJ2-3; no definite D call. This CDR3 is built from 13 residues. Trimming left V 2 bases short and J 0 bases short, with 6 bases between. Germline V gene sequence: CDR1 DFQATT, CDR2 SNEGSKA (reference sequence). CDR3 DNA sequence: TGCAGTGCTAGAAGCCTTAGCACAGATACGCAGTATTTT. It encodes CSARSLSTDTQYF.

As regards this clonotype: The junction differs from germline at one of its ends, possibly a read error. The rearrangement links TRBV11-2 to TRBJ2-7; 7 bases are shared with TRBD1. Per germline, CDR1 SGHAT and CDR2 FQNNGV. The CDR3 is 10 amino acids. CDR3 nucleotides: TGTGCCAGCAGCTTAGTAGGGACAGCTTTC. It is translated as CASSLVGTAF.

The sample holds many counts of this clonotype. The J gene is TRBJ1-4, the V gene TRBV20-1; possible D gene TRBD1, 6 bases. Germline lookup yields CDR1 DFQATT and CDR2 SNEGSKA (reference sequence). This CDR3 is built from 13 residues. The V and J ends lost 3 bases and 8 bases respectively, with 13 bases between them. CDR3 amino acids: CSASVQGDEKLFF. The CDR3 DNA reads as TGCAGTGCTAGTGTACAGGGTGACGAAAAACTGTTTTTT.

This clonotype appeared a few times. The chain uses TRBV29-1 and TRBJ2-7; a possible D gene is TRBD2 (6 bases). The germline V gene encodes CDR1 SQVTM and CDR2 ANQGSEA. V gave up 5 bases and J gave up 7 bases, with 12 bases separating them. The CDR3 contains 11 residues. CDR3 amino acids: CSVRRGWEQYF. The CDR3 coding sequence is TGCAGCGTTCGGAGGGGATGGGAGCAGTACTTC.

The sample holds a few counts of this clonotype. This sequence joins TRBV18 and TRBJ1-2; 10 bases are shared with TRBD1. With V trimmed by 5 bases and J by 8 bases, 11 bases remained unmatched. The CDR3 covers 15 residues. The germline V gene encodes CDR1 KGHSH and CDR2 LQKENI. This chain's CDR3 is CASSSGQGVFGGYTF. The CDR3 nucleotides are TGTGCCAGCTCATCCGGACAGGGGGTTTTTGGAGGCTACACCTTC.

The chain carries TRBV29-1 and TRBJ1-2; tentative D call: TRBD1 (5 bases). CDR3 length: 14 residues. CDR1 is SQVTM, CDR2 ANQGSEA, per germline. V was trimmed by 7 bases and J by 3 bases, leaving 18 bases between them. In DNA, the CDR3 is TGCAGCGCCATTTTGGGCAGGGAAGACTATGGCTACACCTTC. Translated, it gives CSAILGREDYGYTF.

This clonotype has more than one count but fewer than ten. The gene calls are TRBV6-5 and TRBJ2-3, with D possibly TRBD2 on 5 matching bases. From germline, CDR1 is MNHEY and CDR2 SVGAGI. Deletions cut 6 bases from V and 0 bases from J, with 13 bases between. CDR3 length equals 15 residues. The CDR3 here is CASSRSGPSTDTQYF. The CDR3 coding sequence is TGTGCCAGCAGCAGGAGCGGCCCTAGCACAGATACGCAGTATTTT.

The chain is built from TRBV6-2 or TRBV6-3 and TRBJ1-2; 8 nucleotides align to TRBD1. V lost 6 bases, J lost 2 bases, and 5 bases stayed unmatched. Germline assignment: CDR1 MNHEY and CDR2 SVGEGT. The CDR3 is made up of 14 amino acids. The CDR3 sequence is CASSKTGANYGYTF. The CDR3 nucleotides read TGTGCCAGCAGCAAGACAGGGGCAAACTATGGCTACACCTTC.

The chain couples TRBV18 to TRBJ1-2; D ambiguous. CDR3 length equals 17 residues. The V and J ends lost 3 bases and 0 bases respectively, with 17 bases between them. Per germline, CDR1 KGHSH and CDR2 LQKENI. The CDR3 protein is CASSPPTILGANYGYTF. CDR3 sequence (DNA): TGTGCCAGCTCACCCCCCACGATTTTAGGAGCTAACTATGGCTACACCTTC.

This clonotype was observed a handful of times. The V call is TRBV30, the J call TRBJ2-7; maybe TRBD2 (6 bases). V was trimmed by 0 bases and J by 4 bases, leaving 7 bases between them. The CDR3 is 12 residues long. CDR1 and CDR2 from the germline V gene are GTSNPN and SVGIG (reference sequence). CDR3 loop: CAWSVRGYEQYF. In DNA, the CDR3 is TGTGCCTGGAGTGTACGGGGGTACGAGCAGTACTTC.

This clonotype was detected many times. The chain carries TRBV5-1 and TRBJ2-7; TRBD1 matches at 8 bases. Looked up from germline, CDR1 is SGHRS and CDR2 is YFSETQ. CDR3 length: 14 amino acids. V was clipped by 0 bases and J by 6 bases; unmatched bases: 5. The CDR3 spells CASSLGTGYAEQYF. The CDR3 DNA is TGCGCCAGCAGCTTGGGGACAGGGTACGCCGAGCAGTACTTC.

V usage is TRBV28 and J usage is TRBJ1-1; tentatively, D is TRBD1 (6 bases). The CDR3 loop spans 15 amino acids. Per the germline V gene, CDR1 is MDHEN and CDR2 is SYDVKM. The V end was cut by 1 base, the J end by 4 bases, with 13 bases between. The CDR3 region is CASSLSGGAVTEAFF. The CDR3 DNA reads TGTGCCAGCAGTTTATCTGGGGGCGCGGTCACTGAAGCTTTCTTT.

This clonotype came up a few times. J is TRBJ2-7 and V is TRBV5-5; D may be TRBD1 (6 bases). Germline CDR1 is SGHKS and CDR2 is YYEKEE (reference sequence). CDR3 length: 13 residues. Deletions cut 3 bases from V and 3 bases from J, with 10 bases between. The CDR3, as DNA: TGTGCCAGCAGCTGGACAGACAACTACGAGCAGTACTTC. Protein sequence: CASSWTDNYEQYF.

This clonotype has only a few counts. The CDR3: CASSFDITEAFF. The CDR3 nucleotides read TGTGCCAGCAGCTTCGACATCACTGAAGCTTTCTTT. The V call is TRBV7-2, the J call TRBJ1-1; D not resolved. The V and J ends lost 3 bases and 4 bases respectively, with 6 bases between them. This CDR3 is built from 12 residues. In germline, CDR1 is SGHTA, CDR2 FQGNSA.

The chain is built from TRBV12-3 or TRBV12-4 and TRBJ2-1; TRBD2 agrees at 13 bases. V trimming: 5 bases; J trimming: 6 bases; junction bases outside the gene matches: 7. The CDR3 covers 16 residues. The CDR3 spells CASSPLTSGGANEQFF. The CDR3 coding sequence is TGTGCCAGCAGTCCTCTTACTAGCGGGGGGGCCAATGAGCAGTTCTTC.

The chain recombines TRBV7-2 with TRBJ1-4; D might be TRBD1 (5 bases). The ends were cut back, 5 bases at V and 4 bases at J, with 8 bases in the middle. Germline values: CDR1 SGHTA, CDR2 FQGNSA. The CDR3 runs to 13 residues. The CDR3, as DNA: TGTGCCAGCAGCGTCGACAGTAATGAAAAACTGTTTTTT. Translating gives CASSVDSNEKLFF.

This clonotype was picked up many times. V is TRBV20-1 and J is TRBJ2-3, with 14 nucleotides matching TRBD2. Trimming at V came to 6 bases and at J to 4 bases, leaving 3 bases not matched to a gene. The germline V gene encodes CDR1 DFQATT and CDR2 SNEGSKA (reference sequence). This CDR3 is built from 14 residues. In DNA form, the CDR3 reads TGCAGTGCCCGACTAGCGGGGGGGCCAGATACGCAGTATTTT. Amino acid sequence: CSARLAGGPDTQYF.

This chain links TRBV20-1 with TRBJ1-1; D gene ambiguous. Germline lookup yields CDR1 DFQATT and CDR2 SNEGSKA (reference sequence). With 0 bases removed from V and 0 bases from J, the gap between germline ends came to 11 bases. CDR3 size: 15 residues. The CDR3 nucleotides are TGCAGTGCTAGAGATAAGAAGGGCTTGAACACTGAAGCTTTCTTT. This codes for CSARDKKGLNTEAFF.

This chain links TRBV27 with TRBJ2-5; a weak D match, TRBD2 (7 bases). Germline values: CDR1 MNHEY, CDR2 SMNVEV (reference sequence). This CDR3 spans 15 amino acids. The V end was cut by 5 bases, the J end by 4 bases, with 17 bases between. The CDR3 sequence: CASSPQRGGGETQYF. The CDR3 region has the DNA TGTGCCAGCAGTCCCCAGAGGGGGGGGGGAGAGACCCAGTACTTC.

This clonotype was seen only a few times. V and J are TRBV3-1 and TRBJ1-1, with D maybe TRBD1 (5 bases). Deletions cut 1 base from V and 10 bases from J, with 16 bases between. Germline V CDR1 and CDR2: LGHDT, YNNKEL (reference sequence). CDR3 length: 14 residues. The CDR3 reads CASSQARGRVGAFF. CDR3 DNA: TGTGCCAGCAGCCAAGCCCGGGGCAGGGTAGGAGCTTTCTTT.